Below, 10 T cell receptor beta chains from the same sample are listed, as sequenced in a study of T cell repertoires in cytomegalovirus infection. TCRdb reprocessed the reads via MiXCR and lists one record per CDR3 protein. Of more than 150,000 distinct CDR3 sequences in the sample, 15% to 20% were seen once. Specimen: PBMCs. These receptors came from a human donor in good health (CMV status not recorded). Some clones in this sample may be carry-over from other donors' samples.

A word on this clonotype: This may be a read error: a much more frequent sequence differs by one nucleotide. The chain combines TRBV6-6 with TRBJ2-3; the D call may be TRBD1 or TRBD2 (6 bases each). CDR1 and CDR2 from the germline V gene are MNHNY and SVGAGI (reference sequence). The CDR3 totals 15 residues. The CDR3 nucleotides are TGTGCCAGCAGTTTGCGGGGAAGGGGGGCAGATACGCATTATTTT. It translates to CASSLRGRGADTHYF.

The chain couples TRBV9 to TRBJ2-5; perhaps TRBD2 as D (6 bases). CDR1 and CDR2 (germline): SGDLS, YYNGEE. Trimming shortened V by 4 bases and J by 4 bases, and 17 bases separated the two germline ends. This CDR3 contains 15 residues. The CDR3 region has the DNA TGTGCCAGCAGCCTTGCCGGGGGAAATGGAGAGACCCAGTACTTC. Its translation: CASSLAGGNGETQYF.

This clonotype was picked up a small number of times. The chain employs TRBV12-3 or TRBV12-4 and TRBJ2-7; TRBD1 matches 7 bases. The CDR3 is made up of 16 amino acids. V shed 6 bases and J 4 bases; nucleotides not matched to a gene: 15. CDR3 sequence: CASSLSSQGFRYEQYF. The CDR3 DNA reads TGTGCCAGCAGCTTGAGCTCACAGGGGTTCAGATACGAGCAGTACTTC.

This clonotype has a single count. CDR3 DNA: TGCAGTGCTACCGGTGGACAGGGGTTCGAAAAACTGTTTTTT. Translating it yields CSATGGQGFEKLFF. J is TRBJ1-4 and V is TRBV20-1; 9 positions agree with TRBD1. Germline trimming cut 4 bases from V and 8 bases from J; bases unmatched to any gene: 8. This CDR3 has 14 residues. CDR1 and CDR2 from the germline V gene are DFQATT and SNEGSKA (reference sequence).

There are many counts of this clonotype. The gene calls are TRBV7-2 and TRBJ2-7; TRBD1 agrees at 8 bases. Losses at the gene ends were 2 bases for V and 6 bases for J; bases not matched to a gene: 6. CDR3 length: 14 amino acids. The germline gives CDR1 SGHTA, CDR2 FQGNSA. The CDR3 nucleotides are TGTGCCAGCAGCTTACAGACAGGGGCTGTCGAGCAGTACTTC. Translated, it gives CASSLQTGAVEQYF.

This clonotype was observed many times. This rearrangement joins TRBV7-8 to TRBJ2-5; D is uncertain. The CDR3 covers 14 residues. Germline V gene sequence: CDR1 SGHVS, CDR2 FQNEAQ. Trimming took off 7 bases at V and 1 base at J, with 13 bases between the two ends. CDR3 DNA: TGTGCCAGCAACCTCCAAGGCAGCCAAGAGACCCAGTACTTC. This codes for CASNLQGSQETQYF.

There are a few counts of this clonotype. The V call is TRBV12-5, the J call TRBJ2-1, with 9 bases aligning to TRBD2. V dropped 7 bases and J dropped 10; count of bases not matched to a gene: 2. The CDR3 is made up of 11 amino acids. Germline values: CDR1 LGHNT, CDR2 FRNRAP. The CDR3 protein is CASALAGEQFF. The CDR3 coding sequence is TGTGCTAGTGCCCTAGCGGGGGAGCAGTTCTTC.

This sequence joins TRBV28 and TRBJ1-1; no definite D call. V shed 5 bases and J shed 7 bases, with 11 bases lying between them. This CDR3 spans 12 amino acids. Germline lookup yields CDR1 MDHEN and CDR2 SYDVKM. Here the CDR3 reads CASSPSVGEAFF. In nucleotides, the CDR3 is TGTGCCAGCAGTCCTTCAGTCGGTGAAGCTTTCTTT.

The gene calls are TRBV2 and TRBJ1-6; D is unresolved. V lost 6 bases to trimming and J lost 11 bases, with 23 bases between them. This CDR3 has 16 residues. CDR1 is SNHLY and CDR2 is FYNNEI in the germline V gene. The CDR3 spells CASRDYTGGGITPLHF. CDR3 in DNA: TGTGCCAGCAGGGATTACACCGGCGGAGGAATTACACCCCTCCACTTT.

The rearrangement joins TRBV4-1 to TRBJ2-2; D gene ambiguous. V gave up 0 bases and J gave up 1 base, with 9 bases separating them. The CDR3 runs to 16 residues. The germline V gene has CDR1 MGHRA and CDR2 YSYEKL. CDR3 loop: CASSQDPSRNTGELFF. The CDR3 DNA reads TGCGCCAGCAGCCAAGATCCCTCCCGGAACACCGGGGAGCTGTTTTTT.